A selection of T cell receptor beta chains follows, all from one sample in a study of T cells after posttransplantation cyclophosphamide. Sequenced by immunoSEQ multiplex PCR; TCRdb stores in-frame clones only, minus some. The table lists approximately 29,000 clones, 86% of them singletons. Sequences were obtained from PBMCs. The receptors shown here come from a man aged 50-59 years. Both conserved end residues are part of each CDR3. D genes are given only for firm matches. The listing skips clone size in some rows; elsewhere it reads once, few, many or a size class.

TRBV6-1	.	TRBJ2-5	.	TGTGCCAGCAGTGAGCACCCACTAGGGGGGGCAGAGACCCAGTACTTC	CASSEHPLGGAETQYF
TRBV10-3	.	TRBJ2-3	.	TGTGCCATCAGCCCAACGTCGGAGGGGCTTCAGTATTTT	CAISPTSEGLQYF
TRBV30	.	TRBJ2-7	.	TGTGCCTGGAGTGTATCCAGGGAGCAGTACTTC	CAWSVSREQYF
TRBV4-1	.	TRBJ2-7	TRBD1	TGCGCCAGCAGCCAAGTGGTGTATGACAGGGCGTGGGGAGAGCAGTACTTC	CASSQVVYDRAWGEQYF
TRBV5-6	.	TRBJ2-7	TRBD2	TGTGCCAGCACGACTAGCGGGAGGGCCTACATCTACGAGCAGTACTTC	CASTTSGRAYIYEQYF
TRBV29-1	.	TRBJ2-3	.	TGCAGCGTCTTCTACTCAGATACGCAGTATTTT	CSVFYSDTQYF
TRBV9	.	TRBJ2-7	TRBD2	TGTGCCAGCAGCTCCGGGGGCGGGAGGACCTACGAGCAGTACTTC	CASSSGGGRTYEQYF
TRBV19	.	TRBJ2-7	.	TGTGCCAGTAGTATATCAGGGGATGTAGGCTCCTACGAGCAGTACTTC	CASSISGDVGSYEQYF
TRBV28	.	TRBJ1-2	.	TGTGCCAGCAGCCTAGGAGGGGACTATGGCTACACCTTC	CASSLGGDYGYTF
TRBV18	.	TRBJ2-5	TRBD2	TGTGCCAGCTCACCACCGTGGGCTAGCGGAGAGACCCAGTACTTC	CASSPPWASGETQYF
TRBV5-1	.	TRBJ2-3	.	TGCGCCAGCAGCCCGCCGGGAGGCACAGATACGCAGTATTTT	CASSPPGGTDTQYF
TRBV7-9	.	TRBJ1-2	.	TGTGCCAGCAGCCTCTCCGCGGGTAACTATGGCTACACCTTC	CASSLSAGNYGYTF
TRBV5-5	.	TRBJ1-1	.	TGTGCCAGCAGCTTGTCCGGGAGACGCACTGAAGCTTTCTTT	CASSLSGRRTEAFF
TRBV30	.	TRBJ2-1	TRBD1	TGTGCCTGGAGTTCATCAAAGACAGGGGATCGAACCTTCAATGAGCAGTTCTTC	CAWSSSKTGDRTFNEQFF
TRBV5-4	once	TRBJ2-3	.	TGTGCCAGCCTAACCAGGGGCACAGATACGCAGTATTTT	CASLTRGTDTQYF
TRBV2	.	TRBJ2-2	TRBD1	TGTGCCAGCAGAACAGGGGCCATGGCCGGGGAGCTGTTTTTT	CASRTGAMAGELFF
TRBV5-1	.	TRBJ2-7	.	TGCGCCAGCTCGGCAGGGGTCACCCCCTACGAGCAGTACTTC	CASSAGVTPYEQYF
TRBV4-3	.	TRBJ2-1	TRBD2	TGCGCCAGCAGCCAGGATATGGGGACTAGCGGGGGATTAGGGTTCTTC	CASSQDMGTSGGLGFF
TRBV6-1	few	TRBJ2-5	.	TGTGCCAGCAGTTCAGAAAGAACAGGGACCCAGTACTTC	CASSSERTGTQYF
TRBV9	.	TRBJ2-2	.	TGTGCCAGCAGCGCCCAGAACCAGGGGAACGGGGAGCTGTTTTTT	CASSAQNQGNGELFF
TRBV6-5	.	TRBJ2-3	.	TGTGCCAGCGGCAGGGTTTCGGGAGCAGATACGCAGTATTTT	CASGRVSGADTQYF
TRBV29-1	.	TRBJ2-3	.	TGCAGCGTTAAGCGATCAGATACGCAGTATTTT	CSVKRSDTQYF
TRBV6-5	.	TRBJ1-2	.	TGTGCCAGCACCTCGCGGGTTAGCGGCTACACCTTC	CASTSRVSGYTF
TRBV7-3	.	TRBJ2-1	.	TGTGCCAGCAGCTTCCAGGGCGATGAGCAGTTCTTC	CASSFQGDEQFF
TRBV4-1	.	TRBJ1-5	TRBD1	TGCGCCAGCAGCTATGGGACAGGGGATCAGCCCCAGCATTTT	CASSYGTGDQPQHF
TRBV5-4	.	TRBJ2-5	TRBD2	TGTGCCAGCAGCTTAAGCGGGGGGGCGATCGAGACCCAGTACTTC	CASSLSGGAIETQYF
TRBV5-5	few	TRBJ1-4	TRBD1	TGTGCCAGCAGCTCCACAGGGGACCGGGGTGAAAAACTGTTTTTT	CASSSTGDRGEKLFF
TRBV9	.	TRBJ2-7	TRBD2	TGTGCCAGCAGCGCCCACGGGGGGGTCTACGAGCAGTACTTC	CASSAHGGVYEQYF
TRBV19	.	TRBJ1-1	.	TGTGCCAGTAGTTCGGGGGGGGCGTTGAACACTGAAGCTTTCTTT	CASSSGGALNTEAFF
TRBV5-1	.	TRBJ2-5	TRBD2	TGCGCCAGCAGCTTCCGGACTAGCGGATTAGAGACCCAGTACTTC	CASSFRTSGLETQYF
TRBV5-6	.	TRBJ2-7	.	TGTGCCAGCAGCTTGGATCGTTACGAGCAGTACTTC	CASSLDRYEQYF
TRBV6-1	few	TRBJ1-3	.	TGTGCCAGCAGTGTGTCGGGGTTCGACTCTGGAAACACCATATATTTT	CASSVSGFDSGNTIYF
TRBV30	.	TRBJ2-7	TRBD2	TGTGCCTGGAGTAACACAGGACTAGCGGGGGGACACTTGCAGTACTTC	CAWSNTGLAGGHLQYF
TRBV15	.	TRBJ1-5	.	TGTGCCACCAGCAGAGATCTGATAAACTATCAGCCCCAGCATTTT	CATSRDLINYQPQHF
TRBV5-4	.	TRBJ2-1	.	TGTGCCAGCAGCAACCGAGCCCTCAGGGGTTCCCTGTTCAATGAGCAGTTCTTC	CASSNRALRGSLFNEQFF
TRBV7-9	.	TRBJ1-1	.	TGTGCCGCGAACCAGGAGAACACTGAAGCTTTCTTT	CAANQENTEAFF
TRBV2	.	TRBJ2-5	.	TGTGCCAGCAACAGGGTCAGTAAAGAGACCCAGTACTTC	CASNRVSKETQYF
TRBV27	.	TRBJ2-5	TRBD1	TGTGCCAGCAGTGGAAGGGGGCGTGGGACCCAGTACTTC	CASSGRGRGTQYF
TRBV28	.	TRBJ2-3	.	TGTGCCAGCACTGCTCCGGGGGTGAAGGGCGCAGATACGCAGTATTTT	CASTAPGVKGADTQYF
TRBV10-1	.	TRBJ2-7	TRBD1	TGCGCCAGCAGTGAGGGACAGGCCCCGGGGGAGCAGTACTTC	CASSEGQAPGEQYF
TRBV7-6	.	TRBJ1-2	.	TGTGCCAGCAGCTTACTCCCCGGAGAGGGCTATGGCTACACCTTC	CASSLLPGEGYGYTF
TRBV19	.	TRBJ2-5	.	TGTGCCAGTAGTGCGGGACTGGTGGAAGAGACCCAGTACTTC	CASSAGLVEETQYF
TRBV5-4	.	TRBJ2-3	.	TGTGCCAGCAGCTTCCCCGGTAGCACAGATACGCAGTATTTT	CASSFPGSTDTQYF
TRBV2	.	TRBJ2-3	.	TGTGCCAGCACGCTGCTAGTTAGCACAGATACGCAGTATTTT	CASTLLVSTDTQYF
TRBV5-1	.	TRBJ2-5	TRBD2	TGCGCCAGCAGCTTGATAGCGGGAGCGGAGACCCAGTACTTC	CASSLIAGAETQYF
TRBV7-3	.	TRBJ1-1	.	TGTGCCAGCAGCCCACTCTCCTCAGGGGACACTGAAGCTTTCTTT	CASSPLSSGDTEAFF
TRBV11-3	.	TRBJ2-1	.	TGTGCCAGCAGCTTACTACAGGTCGAAGATGAGCAGTTCTTC	CASSLLQVEDEQFF
TRBV18	.	TRBJ2-2	TRBD1	TGTGCCAGCTCACCTCGACAGGGAAACACCGGGGAGCTGTTTTTT	CASSPRQGNTGELFF
TRBV7-9	.	TRBJ1-1	TRBD1	TGTGCCAGCAGCTCCCGACAGGGGATAACTGAAGCTTTCTTT	CASSSRQGITEAFF
TRBV4-1	.	TRBJ1-5	TRBD1	TGCGCCAGCAGGCCCGGGACAGGGGGTTTTCAGCCCCAGCATTTT	CASRPGTGGFQPQHF
TRBV4-3	.	TRBJ2-3	.	TGCGCCAGCAGCCAAGAATTTGGGGGGACCTTTAGCACAGATACGCAGTATTTT	CASSQEFGGTFSTDTQYF
TRBV5-5	.	TRBJ1-2	.	TGTGCCAGCAGCTTGGAACCGGTGTCCTATGGCTACACCTTC	CASSLEPVSYGYTF
TRBV28	.	TRBJ1-1	.	TGTGCCAGCAGCTGGGACTTAAACACTGAAGCTTTCTTT	CASSWDLNTEAFF
TRBV4-1	few	TRBJ1-1	.	TGCGCCAGCAGCCTTACAGTGTGGTCTGAAGCTTTCTTT	CASSLTVWSEAFF
TRBV27	once	TRBJ2-6	.	TGTGCCAGCAGTTTTGGGCTCTCTGGGGCCAACGTCCTGACTTTC	CASSFGLSGANVLTF